These T cell receptor beta chains were read from a single sample in a study of vaccination and CD4 T cells after COVID-19. TCRdb reanalysed the PCR reads using MiXCR and keeps one entry per CDR3 protein. The sample holds some 12,000 distinct CDR3 sequences, approximately 60% seen once. The antigens for these receptors are not known. Sequencing was done on a sample of CD4+ T cells from blood, cultured in vitro. The origin of the receptors is a human donor who had recovered from COVID-19. The CDR3 runs from the conserved cysteine through the conserved F or W. Each record gives: CDR3 protein, CDR3 DNA, D gene, V gene, clone size, J gene. The D gene is left open where the match is weak. For some rows the clone size is stated as once, few or many, or as a class when expanded; others skip it.

CSARDSFVRQHSNQPQHF TGCAGTGCTAGAGATTCTTTTGTGCGACAGCATAGCAATCAGCCCCAGCATTTT NA TRBV20-1 NA TRBJ1-5
CASSNERPTYEQYF TGTGCCAGCAGCAATGAGCGGCCCACCTACGAGCAGTACTTC NA TRBV21-1 NA TRBJ2-7
CASSRLTSGSWETQYF TGCGCCAGCAGCCGTCTCACTAGCGGGAGTTGGGAGACCCAGTACTTC TRBD2 TRBV4-1 few TRBJ2-5
CASSDRGYSEAFF TGTGCCAGCAGCGACAGGGGGTACTCTGAAGCTTTCTTT TRBD1 TRBV12-3/TRBV12-4 NA TRBJ1-1
CAISESKGTDTQYF TGTGCCATCAGTGAGTCAAAAGGGACAGATACGCAGTATTTT NA TRBV10-3 NA TRBJ2-3
CASTLARSNQPQHF TGTGCCAGCACCCTCGCCAGGAGCAATCAGCCCCAGCATTTT NA TRBV12-3/TRBV12-4 once TRBJ1-5
CASSARTPNMQYF TGTGCCAGCAGTGCCCGGACCCCAAATATGCAGTATTTT NA TRBV27 NA TRBJ2-3
CSGRSTNEKPFF TGCAGTGGGAGGAGTACTAATGAAAAACCGTTTTTT NA TRBV20-1 NA TRBJ1-4
CSVEWWDGYTF TGCAGCGTTGAATGGTGGGACGGCTACACCTTC NA TRBV29-1 few TRBJ1-2
CASSEWTSGVTYEQYF TGTGCCAGCAGTGAGTGGACTAGCGGGGTTACCTACGAGCAGTACTTC TRBD2 TRBV6-1 NA TRBJ2-7
CASSVAGTPTYEQYF TGTGCCAGCAGCGTAGCCGGGACCCCCACCTACGAGCAGTACTTC NA TRBV9 NA TRBJ2-7
CSARGLTGYEQYF TGCAGTGCTAGAGGTCTGACTGGCTACGAGCAGTACTTC NA TRBV20-1 few TRBJ2-7
CASSIPGQGGYGYTF TGTGCCAGTAGTATCCCGGGACAGGGGGGCTATGGCTACACCTTC TRBD1 TRBV19 NA TRBJ1-2
CASSFWTDSNQPQHF TGTGCCAGCAGTTTTTGGACAGATAGCAATCAGCCCCAGCATTTT NA TRBV28 few TRBJ1-5
CASSESGQGNEQYF TGTGCCAGCAGTGAATCCGGACAGGGCAACGAGCAGTACTTC TRBD1 TRBV25-1 NA TRBJ2-7
CASSLHYEQYF TGTGCCAGCAGCCTTCACTACGAGCAGTACTTC NA TRBV7-9 few TRBJ2-7
CSATTVFNYGYTF TGCAGTGCTACTACAGTGTTTAACTATGGCTACACCTTC NA TRBV20-1 medium-sized TRBJ1-2
CASSTGHFNSPLHF TGTGCCAGCAGTACAGGGCATTTTAATTCACCCCTCCACTTT NA TRBV28 NA TRBJ1-6
CASSNDRIPGNTIYF TGTGCCAGCAGTAACGACAGGATTCCGGGAAACACCATATATTTT NA TRBV6-1 once TRBJ1-3
CASSQLPGQGDTEAFF TGTGCCAGCAGCCAACTTCCAGGACAGGGGGACACTGAAGCTTTCTTT TRBD1 TRBV7-9 NA TRBJ1-1
CSAIGTAVLNTEAFF TGCAGTGCTATTGGTACGGCAGTCCTGAACACTGAAGCTTTCTTT NA TRBV20-1 NA TRBJ1-1
CASSESRVGLQIPFF TGTGCCAGCAGTGAATCCCGGGTAGGGCTCCAGATACCGTTCTTC NA TRBV25-1 NA TRBJ2-1
CASSEIPASYNEQFF TGTGCCAGCAGTGAAATCCCGGCGTCCTACAATGAGCAGTTCTTC NA TRBV6-1 NA TRBJ2-1
CAWSSSVNEQYF TGTGCCTGGAGCTCGTCAGTTAACGAGCAGTACTTC NA TRBV30 once TRBJ2-7
CSASKGQGYNEQFF TGCAGTGCTAGTAAGGGACAGGGCTACAATGAGCAGTTCTTC TRBD1 TRBV20-1 NA TRBJ2-1
CASSLVRGLASTQYF TGTGCCAGCAGCTTAGTTCGAGGACTAGCCTCCACCCAGTACTTC TRBD2 TRBV11-2 NA TRBJ2-5
CSARAVTDGAITYEQYF TGCAGTGCTAGAGCTGTGACGGACGGTGCAATCACCTACGAGCAGTACTTC NA TRBV20-1 NA TRBJ2-7
CASSFLSTLAYEQYF TGTGCCAGCAGTTTTTTGTCAACCCTCGCCTACGAGCAGTACTTC NA TRBV28 NA TRBJ2-7
CASSTGVQGFYEQYF TGTGCCAGTAGTACTGGGGTACAGGGGTTCTACGAGCAGTACTTC TRBD1 TRBV19 few TRBJ2-7
CASSPFPNVNTEAFF TGTGCCAGCTCACCTTTCCCGAATGTAAACACTGAAGCTTTCTTT NA TRBV18 NA TRBJ1-1
CASRQQRTDTQYF TGTGCCAGCCGCCAGCAACGCACAGATACGCAGTATTTT NA TRBV6-1 NA TRBJ2-3
CASSRGLVSGPETQYF TGTGCCAGCAGTCGGGGGTTGGTCTCGGGGCCAGAGACCCAGTACTTC NA TRBV6-2/TRBV6-3 few TRBJ2-5
CSARWDRGPEAFF TGCAGTGCTAGATGGGACAGGGGCCCTGAAGCTTTCTTT TRBD1 TRBV20-1 few TRBJ1-1
CASSLVQGRTDTQYF TGTGCCAGCAGCTTAGTGCAGGGGAGGACAGATACGCAGTATTTT NA TRBV7-2 few TRBJ2-3
CAIRTANYGYTF TGTGCCATCCGGACGGCTAACTATGGCTACACCTTC NA TRBV27 NA TRBJ1-2
CASRGLITDTQYF TGCGCCAGCAGGGGACTCATCACAGATACGCAGTATTTT NA TRBV5-1 NA TRBJ2-3
CASRQTSGSFETQYF TGTGCCAGCAGACAGACTAGCGGGAGTTTTGAGACCCAGTACTTC TRBD2 TRBV6-1 NA TRBJ2-5
CSAEDRDGETQYF TGCAGTGCTGAGGACAGGGACGGAGAGACCCAGTACTTC TRBD1 TRBV20-1 large TRBJ2-5
CASSYQGAGNTIYF TGTGCCAGCAGTTATCAGGGTGCTGGAAACACCATATATTTT NA TRBV6-5 NA TRBJ1-3
CARSLVGYTF TGTGCCAGAAGCTTGGTCGGCTACACCTTC NA TRBV5-3 NA TRBJ1-2
CATSRDRYAAGNTIYF TGTGCCACCAGCAGAGATAGATACGCGGCTGGAAACACCATATATTTT NA TRBV15 few TRBJ1-3
CASSSPLGNNQPQHF TGTGCCAGCAGTTCCCCCCTGGGAAACAATCAGCCCCAGCATTTT NA TRBV28 once TRBJ1-5
CSASGSVHNEQFF TGCAGTGCTAGCGGGAGTGTGCACAATGAGCAGTTCTTC NA TRBV20-1 few TRBJ2-1
CATSDPGLAGALETQYF TGTGCCACCAGTGACCCAGGACTAGCGGGGGCCCTGGAGACCCAGTACTTC TRBD2 TRBV24-1 few TRBJ2-5
CASSGDISYGYTF TGTGCCAGCAGTGGGGACATTAGCTATGGCTACACCTTC NA TRBV2 NA TRBJ1-2
CASSSIPSAGVGPETQYF TGCGCCAGCAGCTCGATCCCCAGCGCGGGAGTAGGGCCAGAGACCCAGTACTTC TRBD2 TRBV4-1 NA TRBJ2-5
CASSSPSPLAGGQNIQYF TGTGCCAGCAGTTCCCCATCCCCCTTGGCGGGAGGGCAAAACATTCAGTACTTC TRBD2 TRBV28 NA TRBJ2-4
CATSDSQRAMGNQPQHF TGTGCCACCAGTGACTCCCAACGGGCGATGGGAAATCAGCCCCAGCATTTT NA TRBV24-1 few TRBJ1-5
CSASGQGGEQYF TGCAGTGCGAGTGGACAGGGTGGAGAGCAGTACTTC TRBD1 TRBV20-1 few TRBJ2-7
CASSTSGWETQYF TGTGCCAGCAGTACTAGCGGTTGGGAGACCCAGTACTTC TRBD2 TRBV27 few TRBJ2-5